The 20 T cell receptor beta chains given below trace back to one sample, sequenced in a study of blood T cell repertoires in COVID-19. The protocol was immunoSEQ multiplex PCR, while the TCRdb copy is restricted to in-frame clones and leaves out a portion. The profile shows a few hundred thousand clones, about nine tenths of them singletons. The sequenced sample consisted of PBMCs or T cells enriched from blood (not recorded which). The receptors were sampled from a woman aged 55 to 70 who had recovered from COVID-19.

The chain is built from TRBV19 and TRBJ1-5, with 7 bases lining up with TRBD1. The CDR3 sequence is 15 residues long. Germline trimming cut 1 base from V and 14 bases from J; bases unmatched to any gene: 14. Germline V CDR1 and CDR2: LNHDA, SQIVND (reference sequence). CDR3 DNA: TGTGCCAGTAGTATAGGTGGGACAGCTAGGGGAACGGAGCATTTT. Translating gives CASSIGGTARGTEHF.

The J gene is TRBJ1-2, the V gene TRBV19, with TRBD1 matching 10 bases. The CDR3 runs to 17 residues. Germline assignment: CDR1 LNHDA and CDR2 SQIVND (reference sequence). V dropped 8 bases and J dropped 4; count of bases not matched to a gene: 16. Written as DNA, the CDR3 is TGTGCCAGTTCCGCCGGGACAGGGGCTGACGTACTCTATGGCTACACCTTC. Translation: CASSAGTGADVLYGYTF.

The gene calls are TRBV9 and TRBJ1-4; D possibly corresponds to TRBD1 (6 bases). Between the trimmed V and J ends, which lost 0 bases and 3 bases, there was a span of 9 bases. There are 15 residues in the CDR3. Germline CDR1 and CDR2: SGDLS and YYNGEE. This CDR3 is CASSVGTASNEKLFF. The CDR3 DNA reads TGTGCCAGCAGCGTAGGGACAGCCTCTAATGAAAAACTGTTTTTT.

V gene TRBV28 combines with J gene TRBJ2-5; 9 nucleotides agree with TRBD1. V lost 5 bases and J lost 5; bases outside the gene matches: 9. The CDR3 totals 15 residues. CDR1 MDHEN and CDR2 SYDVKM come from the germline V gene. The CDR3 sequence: CASSEPGTGLETQYF. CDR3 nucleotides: TGTGCCAGCAGTGAGCCCGGGACAGGGTTGGAGACCCAGTACTTC.

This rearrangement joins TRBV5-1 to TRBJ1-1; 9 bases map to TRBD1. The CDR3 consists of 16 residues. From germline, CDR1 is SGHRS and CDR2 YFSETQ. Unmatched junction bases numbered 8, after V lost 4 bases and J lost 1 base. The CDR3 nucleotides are TGCGCCAGCAGCAAAACAGGGGGCGATGGGAACACTGAAGCTTTCTTT. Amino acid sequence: CASSKTGGDGNTEAFF.

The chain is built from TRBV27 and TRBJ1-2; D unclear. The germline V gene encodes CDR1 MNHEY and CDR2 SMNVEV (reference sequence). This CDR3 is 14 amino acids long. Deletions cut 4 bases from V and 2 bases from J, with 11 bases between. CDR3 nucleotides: TGTGCCAGCAGTTCCTCTATTATAAACTATGGCTACACCTTC. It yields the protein CASSSSIINYGYTF.

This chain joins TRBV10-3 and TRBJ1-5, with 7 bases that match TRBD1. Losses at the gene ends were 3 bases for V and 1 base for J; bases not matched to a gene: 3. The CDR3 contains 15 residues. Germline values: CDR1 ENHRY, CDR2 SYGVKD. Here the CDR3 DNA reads TGTGCCATCAGTGAAAGGGGACAGAGCAATCAGCCCCAGCATTTT. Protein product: CAISERGQSNQPQHF.

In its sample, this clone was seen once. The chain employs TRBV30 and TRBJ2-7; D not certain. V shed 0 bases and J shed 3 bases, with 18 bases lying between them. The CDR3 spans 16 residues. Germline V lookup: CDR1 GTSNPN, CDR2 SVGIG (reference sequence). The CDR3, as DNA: TGTGCCTGGAGTGTATCGCTTTTCTCCTATCACTACGAGCAGTACGTC. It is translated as CAWSVSLFSYHYEQYV.

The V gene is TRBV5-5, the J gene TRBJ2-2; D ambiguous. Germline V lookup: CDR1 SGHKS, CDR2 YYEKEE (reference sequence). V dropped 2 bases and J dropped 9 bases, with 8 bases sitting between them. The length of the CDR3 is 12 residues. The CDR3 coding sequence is TGTGCCAGCAGCTTCCAGGAAAGGGAGCTGTTTTTT. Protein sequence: CASSFQERELFF.

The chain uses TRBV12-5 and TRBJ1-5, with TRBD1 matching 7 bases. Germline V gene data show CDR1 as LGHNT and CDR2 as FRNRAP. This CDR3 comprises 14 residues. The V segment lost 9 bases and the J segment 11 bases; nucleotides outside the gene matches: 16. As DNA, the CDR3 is TGTGCTAGCTCTTGGGACAGCCCCAGGGGGGCCCAGCATTTT. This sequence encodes CASSWDSPRGAQHF.

This CDR3 reads CASSPTGRVSYNEQFF. CDR3 nucleotides: TGTGCCAGCAGCCCCACAGGTAGGGTTTCCTACAATGAGCAGTTCTTC. The chain recombines TRBV25-1 with TRBJ2-1, with D tentatively TRBD1 (5 bases). Germline V lookup: CDR1 MGHDK, CDR2 SYGVNS. The V and J ends lost 6 bases and 1 base respectively, with 16 bases between them. There are 16 residues in the CDR3.

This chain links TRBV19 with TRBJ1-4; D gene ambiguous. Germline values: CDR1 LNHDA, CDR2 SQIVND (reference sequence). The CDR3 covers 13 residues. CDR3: CASTLTTNEKLFF. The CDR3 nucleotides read TGTGCTTCCACTCTTACAACTAATGAAAAACTGTTTTTT. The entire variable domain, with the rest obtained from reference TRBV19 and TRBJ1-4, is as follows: DGGITQSPKYLFRKEGQNVTLSCEQNLNHDAMYWYRQDPGQGLRLIYYSQIVNDFQKGDIAEGYSVSREKKESFPLTVTSAQKNPTAFYLCASTLTTNEKLFFGSGTQLSVL.

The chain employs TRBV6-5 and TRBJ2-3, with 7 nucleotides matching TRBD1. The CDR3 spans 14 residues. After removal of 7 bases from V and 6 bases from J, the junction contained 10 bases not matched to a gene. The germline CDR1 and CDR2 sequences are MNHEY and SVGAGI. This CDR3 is CASNKGGAFDTQYF. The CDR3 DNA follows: TGTGCCAGCAATAAAGGGGGCGCGTTTGATACGCAGTATTTT.

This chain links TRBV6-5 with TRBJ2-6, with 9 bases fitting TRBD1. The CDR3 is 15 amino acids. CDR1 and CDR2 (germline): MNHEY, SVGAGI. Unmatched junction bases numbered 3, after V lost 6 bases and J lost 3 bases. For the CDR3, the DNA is TGTGCCAGCAGCTCGACAGGGGGTGGGGCCAACGTCCTGACTTTC. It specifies CASSSTGGGANVLTF.

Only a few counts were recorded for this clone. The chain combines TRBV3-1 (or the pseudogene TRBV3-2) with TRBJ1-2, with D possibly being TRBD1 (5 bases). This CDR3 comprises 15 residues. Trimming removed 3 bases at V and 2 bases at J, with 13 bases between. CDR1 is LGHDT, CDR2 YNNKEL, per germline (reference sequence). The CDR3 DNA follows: TGTGCCAGCAGCCATCGAAGGGGTTGGAACTATGGCTACACCTTC. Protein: CASSHRRGWNYGYTF.

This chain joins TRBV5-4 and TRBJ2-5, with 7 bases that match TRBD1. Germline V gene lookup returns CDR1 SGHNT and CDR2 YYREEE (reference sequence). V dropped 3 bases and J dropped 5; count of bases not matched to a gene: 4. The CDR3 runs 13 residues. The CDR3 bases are TGTGCCAGCAGCTGGGACAGAACCGAGACCCAGTACTTC. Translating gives CASSWDRTETQYF.

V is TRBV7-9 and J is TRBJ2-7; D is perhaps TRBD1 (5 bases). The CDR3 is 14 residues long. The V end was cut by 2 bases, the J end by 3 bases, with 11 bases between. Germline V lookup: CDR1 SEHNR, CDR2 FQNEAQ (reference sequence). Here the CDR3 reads CASSLQGTVYEQYF. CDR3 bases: TGTGCCAGCAGCTTACAGGGCACAGTCTACGAGCAGTACTTC.

CDR3 nucleotide sequence: TGTGCCAGCAGCCAAGAATGGACAGGGAGGGACTGCGAGCAGTACGTC. Its translation: CASSQEWTGRDCEQYV. The chain couples TRBV4-2 to TRBJ2-7; a possible D gene is TRBD1 (8 bases). Germline CDR1 is LGHNA and CDR2 is YNFKEQ. The ends were cut back, 0 bases at V and 6 bases at J, with 18 bases in the middle. The length of the CDR3 is 16 residues.

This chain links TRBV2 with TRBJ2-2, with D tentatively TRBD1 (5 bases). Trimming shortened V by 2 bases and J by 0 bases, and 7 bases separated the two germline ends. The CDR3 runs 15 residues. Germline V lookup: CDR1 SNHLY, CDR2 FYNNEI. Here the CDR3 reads CASSEQTANTGELFF. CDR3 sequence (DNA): TGTGCCAGCAGTGAACAGACAGCGAACACCGGGGAGCTGTTTTTT.

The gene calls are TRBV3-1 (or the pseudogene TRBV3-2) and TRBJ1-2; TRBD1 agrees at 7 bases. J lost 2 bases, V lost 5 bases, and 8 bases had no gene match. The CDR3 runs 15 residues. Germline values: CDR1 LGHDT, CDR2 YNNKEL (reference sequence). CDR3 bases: TGTGCCAGCAGCTCCCGCTCGGACAGGAACTATGGCTACACCTTC. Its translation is CASSSRSDRNYGYTF.